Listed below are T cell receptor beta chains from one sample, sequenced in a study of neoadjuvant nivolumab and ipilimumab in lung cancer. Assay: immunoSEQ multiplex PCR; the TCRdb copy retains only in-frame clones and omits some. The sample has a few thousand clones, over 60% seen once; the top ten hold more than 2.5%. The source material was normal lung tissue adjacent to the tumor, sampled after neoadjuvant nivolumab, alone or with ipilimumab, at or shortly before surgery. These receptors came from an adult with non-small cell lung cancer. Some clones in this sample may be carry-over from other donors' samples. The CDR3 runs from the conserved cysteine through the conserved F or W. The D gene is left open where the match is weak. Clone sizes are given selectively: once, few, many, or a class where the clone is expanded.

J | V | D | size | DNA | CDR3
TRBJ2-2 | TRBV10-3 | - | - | TGTGCCATCTCCTCCGGGACAACGTACACCGGGGAGCTGTTTTTT | CAISSGTTYTGELFF
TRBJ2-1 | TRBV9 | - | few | TGTGCCAGCAGCGTAGTCGGATACATAGGTGAGCAGTTCTTC | CASSVVGYIGEQFF
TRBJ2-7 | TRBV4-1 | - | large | TGCGCCAGCAGCCAAGAGGTCAGGGTAAGCGAGCAGTACTTC | CASSQEVRVSEQYF
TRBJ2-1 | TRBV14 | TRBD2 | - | TGTGCCAGCAGCCAAAACGACACTAGCGGGATAACCTCCTACAATGAGCAGTTCTTC | CASSQNDTSGITSYNEQFF
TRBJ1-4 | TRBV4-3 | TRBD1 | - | TGCGCCAGCAGCCAAGAGACCGGGACAGGGTATGAAAAACTGTTTTTT | CASSQETGTGYEKLFF
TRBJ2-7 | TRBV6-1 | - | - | TGTGCCAGCAATTTTAAGGGTAACCGGGCGGACGAGCAGTACTTC | CASNFKGNRADEQYF
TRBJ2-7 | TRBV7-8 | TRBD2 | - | TGTGCCAGCAGCTTAGTTCCTAGCGGGAGCTCCTACGAGCAGTACTTC | CASSLVPSGSSYEQYF
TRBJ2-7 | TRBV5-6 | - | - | TGTGCCAGCAGCTTCCCAGGGGTCCCCTCCTACGAGCAGTACTTC | CASSFPGVPSYEQYF
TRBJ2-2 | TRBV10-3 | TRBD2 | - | TGTGCCATCAGTGAGGGGGGACTAGCGGGAGTGGCCGGGGAGCTGTTTTTT | CAISEGGLAGVAGELFF
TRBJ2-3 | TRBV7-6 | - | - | TGTGCCAGCAGCCATCTGTTAAGCGCTACCACAGATACGCAGTATTTT | CASSHLLSATTDTQYF
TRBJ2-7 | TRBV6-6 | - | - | TGTGCCAGCAGTTACGCAGGGGTTAGCTCCTACGAGCAGTACTTC | CASSYAGVSSYEQYF
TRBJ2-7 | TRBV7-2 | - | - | TGTGCCAGCAGCTTAGTTCCAGACGGGGCCTACGAGCAGTACTTC | CASSLVPDGAYEQYF
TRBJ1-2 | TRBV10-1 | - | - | TGCGCCAGCAGTACAACGAAACGAAAGACCTATGGCTACACCTTC | CASSTTKRKTYGYTF
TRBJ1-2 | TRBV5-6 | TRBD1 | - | TGTGCCAGCAGCTTGGAGGTGACAGGGTTGGGTGGCTACACCTTC | CASSLEVTGLGGYTF
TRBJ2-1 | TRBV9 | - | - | TGTGCCAGCAGCGGGGGACTGTCAACCTACAATGAGCAGTTCTTC | CASSGGLSTYNEQFF
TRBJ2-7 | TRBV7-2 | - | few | TGTGCCAGCAGCGTTAGCGTGTTCTACGAGCAGTACTTC | CASSVSVFYEQYF
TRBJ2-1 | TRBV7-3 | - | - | TGTGCCAGCAGTCAGGGGTATGAGCAGTTCTTC | CASSQGYEQFF
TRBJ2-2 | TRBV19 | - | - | TGTGCCAGTAGTAATCCGAACACCGGGGAGCTGTTTTTT | CASSNPNTGELFF
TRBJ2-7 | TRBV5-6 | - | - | TGTGCCAGCAGCTTGGAACAGGCTTGCTTC | CASSLEQACF
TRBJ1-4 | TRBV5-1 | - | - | TGCGCCAGCAGCTTCGGATTAAAAGGGGGGGCGGCTAATGAAAAACTGTTTTTT | CASSFGLKGGAANEKLFF
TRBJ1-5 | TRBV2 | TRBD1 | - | TGTGCCAGCAGTGGAGGACAGGGGAATCAGCCCCAGCATTTT | CASSGGQGNQPQHF
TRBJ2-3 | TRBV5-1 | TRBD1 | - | TGCGCCAGCAGCTTCGTCCGTACAGGGGGACCAGATACGCAGTATTTT | CASSFVRTGGPDTQYF
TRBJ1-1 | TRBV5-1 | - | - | TGCGCCAGCAGAGTTCCGGGGGATGGTACTGAAGCTTTCTTT | CASRVPGDGTEAFF
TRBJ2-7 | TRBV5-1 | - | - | TGCGCCAGCAGCTCCTGGGACACACCCCCCTACGAGCAGTACTTC | CASSSWDTPPYEQYF
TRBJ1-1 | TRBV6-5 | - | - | TGTGCCAGCAGGAGCGAGTTGGACGGCACTGAAGCTTTCTTT | CASRSELDGTEAFF
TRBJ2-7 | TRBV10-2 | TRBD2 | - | TGCGCCAGCCGCCGGGCGGGAGGGCTCCACGAGCAGTACTTC | CASRRAGGLHEQYF
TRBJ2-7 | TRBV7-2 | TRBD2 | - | TGTGCCAGCAGCTCCCCGGGGGGGTGGATGGGGGAGCAGTACTTC | CASSSPGGWMGEQYF
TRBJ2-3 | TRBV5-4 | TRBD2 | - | TGTGCCAGCAGCTTCCCGGCGGGAGTAGGAAGCGCAGATACGCAGTATTTT | CASSFPAGVGSADTQYF
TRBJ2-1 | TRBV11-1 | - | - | TGTGCCAGCAGCGTTGAAAATGAGCAGTTCTTC | CASSVENEQFF
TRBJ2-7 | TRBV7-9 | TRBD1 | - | TGTGCCAGCAGCCTCTCGGGACAGAACTACGAGCAGTACTTC | CASSLSGQNYEQYF
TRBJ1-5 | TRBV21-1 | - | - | TGTGCCAGCAGCTACGGGGGGGGCCCCGGGGATCAGCCCCAGCATTTT | CASSYGGGPGDQPQHF
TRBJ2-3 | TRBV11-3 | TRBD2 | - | TGTGCCAGCAGCATGAGCGGGAGGGCCGCAGATACGCAGTATTTT | CASSMSGRAADTQYF
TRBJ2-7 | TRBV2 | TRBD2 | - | TGTGCCAGCAGTCATCTAGCGGGAGCTTCCTACGAGCAGTACTTC | CASSHLAGASYEQYF
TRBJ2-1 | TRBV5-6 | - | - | TGTGCCAGCAGCTTGGCCAATGAGCAGTTCTTC | CASSLANEQFF
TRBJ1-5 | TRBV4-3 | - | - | TGCGCCAGCAGCCAAGACTTTACATGGGAGGCCAATCAGCCCCAGCATTTT | CASSQDFTWEANQPQHF
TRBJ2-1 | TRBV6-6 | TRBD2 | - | TGTGCCATTATGAAGCGGGAGGACAATGAGCAGTTCTTC | CAIMKREDNEQFF
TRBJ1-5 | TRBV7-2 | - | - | TGTGCCAGCAGCCCCACTGAAGGTAGCAATCAGCCCCAGCATTTT | CASSPTEGSNQPQHF
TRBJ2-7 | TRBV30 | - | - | TGTGCCTGGGCCAACCCCGCTAGGGTTGAGCAGTACTTC | CAWANPARVEQYF
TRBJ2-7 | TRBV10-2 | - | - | TGCGCCAGCAACTACGGGGGAGAGAACTACGAGCAGTACTTC | CASNYGGENYEQYF
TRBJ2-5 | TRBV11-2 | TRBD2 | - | TGTGCCAGCAGCTCTACTAGCGGGAGTTCTGAGACCCAGTACTTC | CASSSTSGSSETQYF
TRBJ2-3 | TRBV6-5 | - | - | TGTGCCAGCAGTTACTCGTCGGGGAGGTTTGTGGATACGCAGTATTTT | CASSYSSGRFVDTQYF